The T cell receptor beta chain described here comes from a study of cytomegalovirus exposure and HLA in healthy donors (dated by TCRdb to about 2017). Notes on the research overall: In an earlier analysis of 587 of the donors, around 290 Gb of sequence data and approximately 120 million unique TCR beta sequences from about 179 million T cells were reported. An early release covering more than 500 HLA-typed donors comprised about 300 gigabases of sequencing data and approximately 80 million unique TCR sequences. Among the approximately 400 genotyped donors, about 85% belonged to the genetic ancestry cluster associated with self-reported Caucasian donors. The study aimed to test whether cataloging public T cell receptors could reveal signatures of past pathogen exposure. The T cell repertoires of under 700 subjects were profiled by immunosequencing and related to cytomegalovirus serostatus. Besides the first cohort of roughly 700 subjects, a separate validation cohort made up of 120 different subjects was used. To predict cytomegalovirus infection status, the study brought together high-throughput TCR immunosequencing, statistical association of individual TCRs with disease status, and machine learning. To study patterns of TCR occurrence, a later analysis re-analyzed previously published TCR beta repertoires from 650 to 750 donors and added high-resolution HLA genotyping. Rather than drawing on any new phenotypic data, the later analysis identified candidate immune exposures from TCR beta sequences and the way those sequences occurred across donors. To decide whether each TCR beta V gene segment behaved as functional or pseudogenic, an earlier analysis of several hundred of the donors relied on high-throughput TCR beta sequencing. Donor age, sex, ethnicity and CMV serostatus were compiled together with the repertoire data. A later genetic analysis took genome-wide SNP genotypes for about three fifths of the roughly 700 donors and used that subset as a discovery cohort. All discovery cohort repertoires had been generated using a single sequencing platform. Both class I and class II loci were covered by HLA typing, at four-digit resolution. Typing coverage varied by locus: roughly 620-630 donors for A, B, C, DRB1 and DQB1; under 550 for DQA1; over 600 for DPA1; under 490 for DPB1. Because of strong linkage in the cohort, 5 or 6 DR-DQ haplotypes were treated as single units for association and clustering. On average, around 230,000 unique TCR beta nucleotide sequences were sequenced per donor among 350 to 400 genotyped donors of the cohort, with roughly 18% of those sequences being non-productive. Paper-wide results and their limitations: When HLA alleles, especially DR and DQ, strongly co-occurred, TCR associations were difficult to assign to individual alleles. Because the 87-base-pair reads could not distinguish some IMGT-functional V segments, including TRBV6-2 and TRBV6-3, those segments were excluded. HLA typing was unavailable for some donors at each locus, so association tests used only the typed subset. According to a later analysis, TCR association rates differed among HLA loci, with DRB1 alleles showing the most associated TCRs and HLA-C alleles showing the fewest. An association between a missense DCLRE1C variant and V-gene and J-gene trimming of TCR beta chains was found in a later genetic analysis and replicated in an independent cohort. Several of the top co-occurrence clusters appeared to be linked to parvovirus B19, influenza, CMV and Epstein-Barr virus, according to a later analysis. A few of the identified cytomegalovirus-associated TCR beta chains were confirmed in vitro to be specific for cytomegalovirus antigens. In a later genetic analysis, fewer N-insertions in productive TCRs were reported among donors in an Asian-associated ancestry cluster than the approximately 670-donor mean. The authors suggested that the approach could potentially be generalized to other disease states and immunological phenotypes. In a later analysis, HLA-associated TCR beta chains showed more clonal expansion and lower generation probabilities than non-associated chains that were equally common. A cluster of highly shared sequence variants was judged likely to represent a technical artifact of the sequencing pipeline. A further reported finding was that TCR beta sequences accurately predicted the HLA-A and HLA-B alleles for most subjects in the first cohort. Because counts were too low, seventeen rarely observed V segments, including chromosome 9 orphons, were excluded from the earlier analysis of 587 of the donors. Sequencing depth was assumed to be roughly uniform across donors in the presence/absence analyses, though that assumption may not hold. Only TCR beta chains were sequenced in this cohort, and the absence of alpha or paired-chain data limited detectable features. Most TCR sequences were seen in very few donors, while some public TCRs were found in many individuals. For the cohort, immune exposure information was limited to CMV serostatus. Correlated functional status among segregating V segments might reflect linkage disequilibrium, but an unknown experimental factor could not be ruled out. In an earlier analysis of around 600 of the donors, most TCR beta V segments appeared in productive rearrangements about 87% or about 30% of the time, broadly matching IMGT annotations. The study gave a list of about 160 TCR beta chains associated with cytomegalovirus. The classifier was reported to diagnose cytomegalovirus status with high specificity and sensitivity in both the original and validation cohorts. Specific HLA alleles were associated with 15,000 to 20,000 TCR beta sequences at a false discovery rate of 0.05 in a later analysis. Most CMV-associated TCR beta chains appeared to be HLA-restricted in a later analysis, and the HLA associations seemed to be driven largely by CMV exposure.

This clone was recorded only once. It has no known antigen specificity. No base qualities exist here, and no much larger clone lies one base off it. Spanning cysteine to phenylalanine, the CDR3 consists of 15 amino acids. The entry retains the CDR3 DNA only, 45 bases that are in frame from base 1. A distance of 19 bases separates the germline ends of V and J, which lose 7 bases and 4 bases respectively. CDR1 is given as LNHDA and CDR2 as SQIVND, both from the germline V gene (reference sequence). The cohort was made up of around 720 healthy bone marrow donors. At the time of sampling, every cohort member was nominally healthy, though immune exposures that went unrecorded were likely present. The donor tested CMV seronegative and was one of the 352 seronegative cohort members. A peripheral blood sample was collected from each donor, and TCR beta sequencing was performed on peripheral blood mononuclear cells. The Qiagen DNeasy Blood Extraction Kit was used to extract genomic DNA from the blood cell samples.

Library construction relied on the immunoSEQ multiplex PCR assay. A mixture of 60 forward primers for TCR Vbeta segments and 13 reverse primers for TCR Jbeta segments was used in the multiplex PCR. The CDR3 region of rearranged TCR beta genes was amplified from genomic DNA by a multiplex PCR assay. The amplified TCR beta libraries were sequenced on the Illumina HiSeq System as 87-base-pair reads. The authors processed their data as follows. A later analysis counted tens of millions of unique TCR beta chains across the approximately 700 repertoires, and 9.5 million to 11 million of these chains were shared by at least two donors. Raw reads were error-corrected and collapsed into unique sequences by a nearest-neighbor algorithm in which closely related sequences were merged to remove PCR and sequencing errors. Alignment of CDR3 sequences to IMGT reference sequences was used to assign V, D and J gene segments. For a sequence to be retained, at least a six-nucleotide match to both a V gene segment and a J gene segment was required. Rearrangements were classified as productive when the CDR3 lacked stop codons and remained in frame with V and J, and all other rearrangements were classified as non-productive. CDR3 was defined by IMGT convention, running from the second conserved V-encoded cysteine to the conserved J-encoded phenylalanine. Sequences without an unambiguous match to a single V gene segment were excluded from the earlier analysis of about 600 of the donors. An earlier analysis of some 500 of the donors classified V segments as functional when productive rearrangements were above 56.7% and as segregating when the standard deviation between donors was above 5%. To diagnose cytomegalovirus status from the catalog of TCR beta chain sequences, a statistical classification framework was built. A later analysis assigned V and J genes by comparing TCR nucleotide sequences with IMGT/GENE-DB human TR gene sequences. In a later analysis, CDR3 sequences and most-parsimonious VDJ recombination scenarios were assigned using the TCRdist pipeline. In a later analysis, each TCR beta chain was defined by its CDR3 amino acid sequence together with its V-gene family, and reads without a unique V-gene family were excluded. In a later analysis, 450 to 600 highly shared, low-generation-probability nucleotide sequences were removed to address suspected cross-contamination and a sequencing artifact. A later analysis calculated a clonal expansion index for each public chain from normalized within-repertoire ranks of inferred template counts. A later analysis computed generation probabilities with a VDJ recombination model fitted to out-of-frame rearrangements, and checked the results against IGoR. In a later analysis, hypergeometric tests were used to score TCR-TCR, TCR-HLA and TCR-CMV co-occurrence, with a repertoire-size bias correction applied to TCR pairs. A later analysis estimated false discovery rates by permuting HLA or CMV assignments 20 times. In a later analysis, co-occurring TCRs were grouped using DBSCAN, with TCRdist sequence similarity added in when clustering inside HLA-allele-positive subsets. Co-occurrence clustering excluded repertoires with fewer than 30,000 or more than 120,000 public chains, plus five with anomalous nucleotide sharing. TCRdb carries this immuneACCESS record with in-frame sequences only. Its versions omit some clonotypes, under half of them owing to an unresolved V gene in the studies checked, with the rest unexplained. V and J calls plus clone size are reproduced from that table; the DNA served to infer D and trimming. Here the sample has some 60,000 clones; around 86% occur a single time. About 11% of the sample comes from the top ten.

The chain uses TRBV19 and TRBJ1-2, with no reliable assignment of the D segment. The TCR originated in a female donor in good health and CMV-seronegative. Sequences were obtained from PBMCs. The CDR3 here reads CASTPTGLPTYGYTF. The DNA sequence is as follows: TGTGCCAGTACCCCCACGGGGTTGCCTACCTATGGCTACACCTTC. The variable domain in full, with residues beyond the CDR3 obtained from the reference TRBV19 and TRBJ1-2 genes, is DGGITQSPKYLFRKEGQNVTLSCEQNLNHDAMYWYRQDPGQGLRLIYYSQIVNDFQKGDIAEGYSVSREKKESFPLTVTSAQKNPTAFYLCASTPTGLPTYGYTFGSGTRLTVV.